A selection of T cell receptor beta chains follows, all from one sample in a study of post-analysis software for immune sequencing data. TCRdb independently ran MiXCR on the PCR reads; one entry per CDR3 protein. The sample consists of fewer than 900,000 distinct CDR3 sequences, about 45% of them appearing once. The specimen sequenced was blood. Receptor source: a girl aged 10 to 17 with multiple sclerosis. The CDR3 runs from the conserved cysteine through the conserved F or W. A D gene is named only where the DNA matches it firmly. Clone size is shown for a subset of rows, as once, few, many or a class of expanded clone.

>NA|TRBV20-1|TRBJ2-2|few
CSARDPQVTGELFF
TGCAGTGCTAGAGATCCACAGGTCACCGGGGAGCTGTTTTTT
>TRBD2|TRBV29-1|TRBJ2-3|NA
CSVGRTSGSRDTQYF
TGCAGCGTTGGGCGGACTAGCGGGAGTAGGGATACGCAGTATTTT
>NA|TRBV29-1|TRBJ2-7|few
CSVRPGASYEQYF
TGCAGCGTTCGTCCAGGGGCCTCCTACGAGCAGTACTTC
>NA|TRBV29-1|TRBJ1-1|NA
CSVNPTNTEAFF
TGCAGCGTTAATCCAACGAACACTGAAGCTTTCTTT
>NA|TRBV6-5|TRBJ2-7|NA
CASFKGTGEQYF
TGTGCCAGCTTCAAGGGGACGGGAGAGCAGTACTTC
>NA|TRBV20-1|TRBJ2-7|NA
CSARGETNEQYF
TGCAGTGCTAGAGGCGAAACCAACGAGCAGTACTTC
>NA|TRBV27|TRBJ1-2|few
CASSENGTPVTDHTF
TGTGCCAGCAGTGAAAACGGGACACCCGTAACTGACCACACCTTC
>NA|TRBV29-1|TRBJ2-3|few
CSVGGLPTRFDTQYF
TGCAGCGTTGGGGGTCTACCGACCCGGTTTGATACGCAGTATTTT
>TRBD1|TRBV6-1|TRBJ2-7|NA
CASSELWTGGDEQYF
TGTGCCAGCAGTGAACTTTGGACAGGGGGAGACGAGCAGTACTTC
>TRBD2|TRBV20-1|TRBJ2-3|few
CSASVAGGSTDTQYF
TGCAGTGCTAGCGTAGCGGGAGGGTCCACAGATACGCAGTATTTT
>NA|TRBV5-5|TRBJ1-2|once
CASSLVRGDTYGYTF
TGTGCCAGCAGCTTGGTACGAGGGGACACCTATGGCTACACCTTC
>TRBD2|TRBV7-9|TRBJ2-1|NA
CASSLVQRLAVYNEQFF
TGTGCCAGCAGCTTAGTTCAACGGCTAGCGGTCTACAATGAGCAGTTCTTC
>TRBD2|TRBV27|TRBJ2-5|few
CASSFGASGGETQYF
TGTGCCAGCAGTTTTGGGGCTAGCGGAGGGGAGACCCAGTACTTC
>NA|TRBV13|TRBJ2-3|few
CASSPRGRAAVSTDTQYF
TGTGCCAGCAGCCCGCGGGGCAGGGCCGCGGTGAGCACAGATACGCAGTATTTT
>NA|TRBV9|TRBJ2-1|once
CASSVMGVADNEQFF
TGTGCCAGCAGCGTAATGGGGGTAGCGGACAATGAGCAGTTCTTC
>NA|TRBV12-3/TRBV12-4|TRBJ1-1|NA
CAASSQGWIAEAFF
TGTGCCGCGAGTTCGCAAGGGTGGATTGCTGAAGCTTTCTTT
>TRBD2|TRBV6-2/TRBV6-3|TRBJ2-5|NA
CASSYSPAGGPWEQYF
TGTGCCAGCAGTTACTCACCAGCGGGAGGGCCGTGGGAGCAGTACTTC
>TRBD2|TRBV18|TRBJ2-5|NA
CASSNSGRPRGTQYF
TGTGCCAGTTCCAATAGCGGGAGGCCCCGAGGGACCCAGTACTTC
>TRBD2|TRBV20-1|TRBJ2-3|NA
CSARDRTSGTDTQYF
TGCAGTGCTAGGGATCGGACTAGCGGCACAGATACGCAGTATTTT
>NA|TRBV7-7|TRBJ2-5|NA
CASSLLNQETQYF
TGTGCTAGCAGCTTACTGAATCAAGAGACCCAGTACTTC
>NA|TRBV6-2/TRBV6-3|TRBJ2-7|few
CASSYSVTDEQYF
TGTGCCAGCAGTTACTCGGTCACAGACGAGCAGTACTTC
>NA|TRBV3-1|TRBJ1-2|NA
CASSLSTERYGYTF
TGTGCCAGCAGCCTCTCGACAGAGCGCTATGGCTACACCTTC
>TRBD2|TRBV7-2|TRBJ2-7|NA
CASSLAWNAAGGSYEQYF
TGTGCCAGCAGCTTAGCTTGGAATGCGGCGGGGGGCTCCTACGAGCAGTACTTC
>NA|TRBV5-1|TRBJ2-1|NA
CASSLGGSYDEQFF
TGCGCCAGCAGCTTGGGGGGGAGTTACGATGAGCAGTTCTTC
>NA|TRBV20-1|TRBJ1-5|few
CSAKRQADQPQHF
TGCAGTGCTAAGCGGCAGGCCGATCAGCCCCAGCATTTT
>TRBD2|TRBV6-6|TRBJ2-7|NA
CASSYSTSGEYEQYF
TGTGCCAGCAGTTACTCGACTAGCGGAGAATACGAGCAGTACTTC
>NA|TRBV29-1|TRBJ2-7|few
CSVEMATLPGEQYF
TGCAGCGTTGAAATGGCTACATTACCTGGGGAGCAGTACTTC
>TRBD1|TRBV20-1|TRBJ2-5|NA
CSARDRDREQYF
TGCAGTGCCCGTGACCGAGACAGGGAGCAGTACTTC
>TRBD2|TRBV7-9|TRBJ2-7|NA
CASSPTSGQTYEQYF
TGTGCCAGCAGCCCGACTAGCGGTCAAACCTACGAGCAGTACTTC
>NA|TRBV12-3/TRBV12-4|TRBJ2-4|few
CASSPTGNIQYF
TGTGCCAGCAGTCCCACAGGGAACATTCAGTACTTC
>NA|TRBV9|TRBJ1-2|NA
CASTHGGGDNYGYTF
TGTGCCAGCACCCACGGAGGGGGAGATAACTATGGCTACACCTTC
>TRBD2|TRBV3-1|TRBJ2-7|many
CASSPGTNSYEQYF
TGTGCCAGCAGCCCCGGGACTAACTCCTACGAGCAGTACTTC
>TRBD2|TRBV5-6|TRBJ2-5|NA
CATGLAGEGETQYF
TGTGCCACCGGACTAGCGGGAGAAGGAGAGACCCAGTACTTC
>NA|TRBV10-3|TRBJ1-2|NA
CAILGTENSGYTF
TGTGCCATCTTGGGGACCGAGAACTCTGGCTACACCTTC
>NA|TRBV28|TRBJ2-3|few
CASSFGPNTDTQYF
TGTGCCAGCAGTTTTGGGCCAAACACAGATACGCAGTATTTT
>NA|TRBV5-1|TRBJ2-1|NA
CASSFVENSYNEQFF
TGCGCCAGCAGCTTTGTGGAGAACAGCTACAATGAGCAGTTCTTC
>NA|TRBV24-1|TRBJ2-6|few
CATSDRNRPGANVLTF
TGTGCCACCAGTGACCGTAACAGGCCCGGGGCCAACGTCCTGACTTTC
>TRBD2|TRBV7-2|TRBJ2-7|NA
CASSLVGEGHEQYF
TGTGCCAGCAGCTTAGTTGGGGAGGGCCACGAGCAGTACTTC
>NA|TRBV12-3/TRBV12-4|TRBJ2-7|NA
CASVSTAGSYEQYF
TGTGCCAGCGTGTCGACGGCCGGTTCCTACGAGCAGTACTTC